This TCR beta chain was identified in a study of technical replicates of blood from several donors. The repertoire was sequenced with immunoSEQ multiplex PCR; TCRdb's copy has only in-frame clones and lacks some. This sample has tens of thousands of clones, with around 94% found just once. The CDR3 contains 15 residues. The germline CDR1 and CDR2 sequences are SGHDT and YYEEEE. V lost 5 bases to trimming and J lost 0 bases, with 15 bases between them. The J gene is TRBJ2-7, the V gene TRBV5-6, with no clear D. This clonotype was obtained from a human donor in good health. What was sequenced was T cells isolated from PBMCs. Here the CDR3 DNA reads TGTGCCAGCAGTTTTAGTCCGAGTAGCTCCTACGAGCAGTACTTC. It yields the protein CASSFSPSSSYEQYF.